This T cell receptor beta chain was documented in a study of blood T cell repertoires in COVID-19. As originally analysed: It was from reference gene primer amplification that nucleated cell counts were estimated. Profiling relied on immunoSEQ multiplex PCR, and the TCRdb table lists in-frame clones only, not all of them. Clonal size and the V and J genes are those of that table, whereas D and trimming came from the DNA. The repertoire holds a few hundred thousand clones, with more than 85% as singletons. Residents of 20 to 25 US areas, aged roughly 18 to 89 years, made up the participants. Among Cohort 3 donors, those recovered had two negative PCRs, clearance, or symptom resolution. Trimming shortened V by 4 bases and J by 2 bases, and 12 bases separated the two germline ends. CDR3 size: 14 residues. Germline V gives CDR1 MNHEY, CDR2 SVGAGI.

The sample comprised PBMCs or T cells enriched from blood (not recorded which). The chain uses TRBV6-5 and TRBJ2-7, with D possibly matching TRBD1 (6 bases). This clonotype was obtained from a young woman who had recovered from COVID-19. The CDR3 coding sequence is TGTGCCAGCAGTTCCGCAGGGGTCCCCTACGAGCAGTACTTC. Its protein is CASSSAGVPYEQYF.